Each of the 4 T cell receptor beta chains below was sequenced from the same sample in a study of response to subunit inactivated influenza vaccine. In TCRdb, the RT-PCR reads were re-called with MiXCR into one record per CDR3 protein. The table lists about 580,000 distinct CDR3 sequences, around 15% of them singletons. This sample comprised PBMCs from blood, obtained 12 days after vaccination. The source of these receptors is a man aged 45-65 years who received an inactivated influenza vaccine.

Points on this clonotype: This clone may be a read error of a much larger clone one base away. The rearrangement joins TRBV6-5 to TRBJ2-1, with no clear D. Germline V gene lookup returns CDR1 MNHEY and CDR2 SVGAGI. This CDR3 has 14 residues. Between the trimmed V and J ends, which lost 0 bases and 3 bases, there was a span of 6 bases. In DNA form, the CDR3 reads TGTGCCAGCAGTTACTCGATTCGCTACAATGAGCAGTTCTTC. It encodes CASSYSIRYNEQFF.

The V call is TRBV20-1, the J call TRBJ1-5; D perhaps matches TRBD1 (5 bases). Germline CDR1 reads DFQATT; CDR2 reads SNEGSKA (reference sequence). V was clipped by 4 bases and J by 2 bases, with 9 bases between them. There are 13 residues in the CDR3. CDR3 amino acids: CSATQGGNQPQHF. In nucleotides, the CDR3 is TGCAGTGCTACCCAGGGAGGCAATCAGCCCCAGCATTTT.

This clonotype was observed a handful of times. The gene calls are TRBV6-2 or TRBV6-3 and TRBJ2-1; D might be TRBD1 (6 bases). Germline CDR1 is MNHEY and CDR2 is SVGEGT. The CDR3 consists of 14 residues. V lost 4 bases to trimming and J lost 8 bases, with 15 bases between them. The CDR3 spells CASSSLQGIYEQFF. CDR3 coding DNA: TGTGCCAGCAGTTCCTTACAGGGTATATATGAGCAGTTCTTC.

This clonotype appeared many times. This sequence joins TRBV5-1 and TRBJ2-7; no clear D. Germline V lookup: CDR1 SGHRS, CDR2 YFSETQ. The CDR3 is made up of 12 amino acids. V shed 0 bases and J shed 5 bases, with 6 bases lying between them. CDR3 region: CASSLALDEQYF. The CDR3 coding sequence is TGCGCCAGCAGCTTGGCCCTAGACGAGCAGTACTTC.